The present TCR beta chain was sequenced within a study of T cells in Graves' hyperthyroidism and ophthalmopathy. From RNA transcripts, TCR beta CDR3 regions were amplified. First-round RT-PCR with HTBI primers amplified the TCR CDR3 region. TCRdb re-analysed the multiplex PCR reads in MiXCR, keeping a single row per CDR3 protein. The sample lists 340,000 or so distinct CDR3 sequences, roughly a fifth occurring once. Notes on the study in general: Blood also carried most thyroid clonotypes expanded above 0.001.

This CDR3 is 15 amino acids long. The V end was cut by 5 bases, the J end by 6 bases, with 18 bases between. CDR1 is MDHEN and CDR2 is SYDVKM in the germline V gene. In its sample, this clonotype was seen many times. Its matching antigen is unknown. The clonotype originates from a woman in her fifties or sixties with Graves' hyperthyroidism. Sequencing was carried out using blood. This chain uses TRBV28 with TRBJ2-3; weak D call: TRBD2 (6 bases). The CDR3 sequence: CASSPGTQVRDTQYF. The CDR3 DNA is TGTGCCAGCAGTCCCGGGACTCAGGTCCGGGATACGCAGTATTTT.